These 14 T cell receptor beta chains share one sample of origin, sequenced in a study of cytomegalovirus exposure and HLA in healthy donors. PCR involved 60 Vbeta and 13 Jbeta primers. The method was immunoSEQ multiplex PCR; TCRdb's version includes in-frame clones alone and lacks a portion of them. Of 150,000 to 200,000 clones listed, approximately 71% are singletons. Input material: PBMCs. The receptors shown here come from a man in his forties or fifties in good health and CMV-seronegative.

The chain has TRBV7-2 and TRBJ2-7; D not certain. Between the trimmed V and J ends, which lost 5 bases and 3 bases, there was a span of 20 bases. CDR1 SGHTA and CDR2 FQGNSA come from the germline V gene. This CDR3 comprises 16 residues. The CDR3 nucleotides read TGTGCCAGCAGCCCGCCCCAAATGGGCTACAGCTACGAGCAGTACTTC. It encodes CASSPPQMGYSYEQYF.

This chain connects TRBV6-5 to TRBJ1-2, with a possible D match to TRBD1 (6 bases). CDR1 is MNHEY, CDR2 SVGAGI, per germline. Trimming removed 5 bases from V and 3 bases from J, with 13 bases in between. This CDR3 has 14 amino acids. CDR3 sequence: CASSSYRDDYGYTF. The CDR3, as DNA: TGTGCCAGCAGTAGCTACAGGGATGACTATGGCTACACCTTC.

The V and J genes are TRBV29-1 and TRBJ2-2, with 10 nucleotides matching TRBD1. Germline V gene sequence: CDR1 SQVTM, CDR2 ANQGSEA. With 6 bases clipped from V and 4 bases from J, the junction kept 5 bases outside the gene matches. This CDR3 region has 14 residues. CDR3 residues: CSVAGTGVTGELFF. Written as DNA, the CDR3 is TGCAGCGTAGCCGGGACAGGGGTCACCGGGGAGCTGTTTTTT.

This chain links TRBV7-3 with TRBJ2-6; the D gene is possibly TRBD1 (6 bases). Germline lookup yields CDR1 SGHTA and CDR2 FQGTGA. V lost 0 bases, J lost 0 bases, and 9 bases lay in between. This CDR3 is built from 17 residues. CDR3 sequence reads: CASSLTPGASGANVLTF. CDR3 bases: TGTGCCAGCAGCTTAACGCCAGGGGCCTCTGGGGCCAACGTCCTGACTTTC.

The chain has TRBV7-9 and TRBJ2-2; no clear D gene. This CDR3 comprises 15 residues. CDR1 is SEHNR, CDR2 FQNEAQ, per germline (reference sequence). Trimming stripped 5 bases from V and 0 bases from J, with 10 bases between. This CDR3 is CASSLTASNTGELFF. DNA for the CDR3: TGTGCCAGCAGCCTTACAGCCTCGAACACCGGGGAGCTGTTTTTT.

The chain couples TRBV5-1 to TRBJ1-6, with 10 bases lining up with TRBD1. This CDR3 region has 15 residues. V shed 4 bases and J 9 bases; nucleotides not matched to a gene: 7. From germline, CDR1 is SGHRS and CDR2 YFSETQ. The CDR3 reads CASSIDGTGASPLHF. DNA for the CDR3: TGCGCCAGCAGCATCGACGGGACAGGGGCTTCACCCCTCCACTTT.

The V call is TRBV2, the J call TRBJ1-2; TRBD1 matches at 8 bases. This CDR3 is 14 amino acids long. Unmatched junction bases numbered 5, after V lost 4 bases and J lost 4 bases. CDR1 is SNHLY, CDR2 FYNNEI, per germline. The CDR3 loop is CASSGGQGSYGYTF. The CDR3 nucleotides are TGTGCCAGCAGTGGTGGACAGGGTTCCTATGGCTACACCTTC.

The sample holds a few counts of this clone. The rearrangement uses TRBV19 and TRBJ2-3, with 10 positions matching TRBD2. Germline-derived CDR1 and CDR2 are LNHDA and SQIVND (reference sequence). The V segment lost 3 bases and the J segment 7 bases; nucleotides outside the gene matches: 13. CDR3 length: 17 residues. This chain's CDR3 is CASSIPPRTSGVYTQYF. CDR3 DNA: TGTGCCAGTAGTATCCCGCCTAGAACTAGCGGGGTATATACGCAGTATTTT.

The rearrangement joins TRBV19 to TRBJ2-5; unclear D gene. Trimming left V 2 bases short and J 1 base short, with 14 bases between. The CDR3 covers 16 residues. Germline values: CDR1 LNHDA, CDR2 SQIVND (reference sequence). The CDR3: CASSIWRGTAQETQYF. The CDR3 DNA reads as TGTGCCAGTAGTATATGGAGAGGCACTGCCCAAGAGACCCAGTACTTC. The whole variable domain, filled in from reference TRBV19 and TRBJ2-5, reads DGGITQSPKYLFRKEGQNVTLSCEQNLNHDAMYWYRQDPGQGLRLIYYSQIVNDFQKGDIAEGYSVSREKKESFPLTVTSAQKNPTAFYLCASSIWRGTAQETQYFGPGTRLLVL.

V and J are TRBV28 and TRBJ2-3; 12 bases align to TRBD2. This CDR3 comprises 19 residues. The V and J ends lost 3 bases and 0 bases, in that order; junction bases with no gene match: 10. The germline CDR1 and CDR2 sequences are MDHEN and SYDVKM. The CDR3 is CASSLPTSGGTTSTDTQYF. The CDR3 DNA is TGTGCCAGCAGTTTGCCTACTAGCGGGGGGACCACTAGCACAGATACGCAGTATTTT.

This clone was counted only a few times. V and J are TRBV9 and TRBJ1-3; tentatively, D is TRBD1 (6 bases). Germline V gene sequence: CDR1 SGDLS, CDR2 YYNGEE. This CDR3 is 18 amino acids long. Trimming took 4 bases from V and 0 from J, leaving 20 bases between them. CDR3 sequence reads: CASSPLDGQLISGNTIYF. CDR3 in DNA: TGTGCCAGCAGCCCATTAGATGGACAGCTAATCTCTGGAAACACCATATATTTT.

The gene calls are TRBV7-8 and TRBJ2-7; tentative D call: TRBD2 (5 bases). Germline loops: CDR1 SGHVS, CDR2 FQNEAQ. The CDR3 sequence is 14 residues long. V was shortened by 1 base and J by 5 bases, with 12 bases between the two germline ends. CDR3 sequence reads: CASSLGVGEDEQYF. The CDR3 DNA sequence: TGTGCCAGCAGCTTAGGGGTGGGAGAGGACGAGCAGTACTTC.

This sequence joins TRBV9 and TRBJ2-3; 9 nucleotides agree with TRBD2. In germline, CDR1 is SGDLS, CDR2 YYNGEE. V lost 0 bases and J lost 2; bases outside the gene matches: 4. The CDR3 is 16 residues long. The CDR3 DNA reads as TGTGCCAGCAGCGTAGGAGCGGGGGGCCCCACAGATACGCAGTATTTT. It is translated as CASSVGAGGPTDTQYF.

V and J are TRBV11-2 and TRBJ1-2; 7 bases are shared with TRBD1. Germline V gene data show CDR1 as SGHAT and CDR2 as FQNNGV. The junction had 18 bases not matched to a gene; V was cut back by 7 bases and J by 4 bases. This CDR3 is built from 17 residues. The CDR3 sequence is CASKNVGGDPLGYGYTF. The CDR3 bases are TGTGCCAGCAAAAACGTAGGGGGCGACCCCCTCGGCTATGGCTACACCTTC.